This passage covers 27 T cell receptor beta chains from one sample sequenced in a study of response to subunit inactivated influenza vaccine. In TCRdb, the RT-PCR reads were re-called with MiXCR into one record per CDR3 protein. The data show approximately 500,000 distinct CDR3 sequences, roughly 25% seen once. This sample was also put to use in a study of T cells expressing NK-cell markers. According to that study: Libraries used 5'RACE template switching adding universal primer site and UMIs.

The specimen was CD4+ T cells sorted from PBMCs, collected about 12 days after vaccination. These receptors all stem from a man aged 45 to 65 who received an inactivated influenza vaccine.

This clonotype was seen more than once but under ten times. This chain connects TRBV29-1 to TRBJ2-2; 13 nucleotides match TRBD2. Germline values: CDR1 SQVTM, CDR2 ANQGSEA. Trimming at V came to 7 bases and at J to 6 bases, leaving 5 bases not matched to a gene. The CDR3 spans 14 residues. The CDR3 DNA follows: TGCAGCGCCCGGACTAGCGGGAGCCCCGGGGAGCTGTTTTTT. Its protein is CSARTSGSPGELFF.

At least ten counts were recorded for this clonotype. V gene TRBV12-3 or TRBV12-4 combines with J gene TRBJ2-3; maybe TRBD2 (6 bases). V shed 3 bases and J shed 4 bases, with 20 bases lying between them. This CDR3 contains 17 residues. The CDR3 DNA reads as TGTGCCAGCAGTTTTAGGCGACTAGTCGCGGCCTCAGATACGCAGTATTTT. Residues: CASSFRRLVAASDTQYF.

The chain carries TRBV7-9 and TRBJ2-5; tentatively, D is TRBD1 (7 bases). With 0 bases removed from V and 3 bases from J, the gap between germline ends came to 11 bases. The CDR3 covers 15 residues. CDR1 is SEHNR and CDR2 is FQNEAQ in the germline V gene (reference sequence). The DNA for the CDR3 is TGTGCCAGCAGCTTAGCCGGCAGGGGGGAAGAGACCCAGTACTTC. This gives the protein CASSLAGRGEETQYF. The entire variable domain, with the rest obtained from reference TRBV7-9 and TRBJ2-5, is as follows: DTGVSQNPRHKITKRGQNVTFRCDPISEHNRLYWYRQTLGQGPEFLTYFQNEAQLEKSRLLSDRFSAERPKGSFSTLEIQRTEQGDSAMYLCASSLAGRGEETQYFGPGTRLLVL.

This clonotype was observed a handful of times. DNA of the CDR3: TGCAGCGTTGGAGGGGACCGCTACAATGAGCAGTTCTTC. It encodes CSVGGDRYNEQFF. The chain employs TRBV29-1 and TRBJ2-1, with D possibly being TRBD1 or TRBD2 (5 bases each). Germline CDR1 SQVTM, CDR2 ANQGSEA. Trimming stripped 4 bases from V and 3 bases from J, with 10 bases between. This CDR3 has 13 amino acids.

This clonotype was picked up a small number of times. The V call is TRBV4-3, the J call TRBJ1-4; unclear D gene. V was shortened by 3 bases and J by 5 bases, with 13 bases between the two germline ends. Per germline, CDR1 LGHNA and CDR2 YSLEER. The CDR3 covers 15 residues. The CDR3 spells CASSHRHLENEKLFF. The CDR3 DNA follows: TGCGCCAGCAGCCACCGACACCTTGAAAATGAAAAACTGTTTTTT.

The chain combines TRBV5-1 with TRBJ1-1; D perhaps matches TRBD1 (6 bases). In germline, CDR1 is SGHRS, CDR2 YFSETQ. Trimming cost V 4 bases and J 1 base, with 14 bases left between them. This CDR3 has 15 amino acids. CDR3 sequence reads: CASSHGQGRNTEAFF. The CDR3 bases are TGCGCCAGCAGCCACGGGCAGGGGAGGAACACTGAAGCTTTCTTT.

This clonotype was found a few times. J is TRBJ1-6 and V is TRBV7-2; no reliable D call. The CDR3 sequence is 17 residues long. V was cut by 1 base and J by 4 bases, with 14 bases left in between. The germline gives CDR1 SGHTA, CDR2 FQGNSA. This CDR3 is CASSLGSGELYNSPLHF. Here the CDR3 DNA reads TGTGCCAGCAGCTTAGGAAGCGGGGAGCTGTATAATTCACCCCTCCACTTT.

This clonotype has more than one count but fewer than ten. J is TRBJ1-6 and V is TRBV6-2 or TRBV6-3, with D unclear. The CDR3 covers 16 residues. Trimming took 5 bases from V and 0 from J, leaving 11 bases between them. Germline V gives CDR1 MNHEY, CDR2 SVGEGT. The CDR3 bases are TGTGCCAGCAGTAAACAACAGAGCTCCTATAATTCACCCCTCCACTTT. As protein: CASSKQQSSYNSPLHF.

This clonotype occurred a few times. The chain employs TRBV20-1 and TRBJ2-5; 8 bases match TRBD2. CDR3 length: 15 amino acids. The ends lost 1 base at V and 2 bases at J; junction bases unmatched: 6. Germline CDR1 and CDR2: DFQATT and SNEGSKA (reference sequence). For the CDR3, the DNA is TGCAGTGCTAGAGGACGAGCGGGGGAGCAAGAGACCCAGTACTTC. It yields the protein CSARGRAGEQETQYF.

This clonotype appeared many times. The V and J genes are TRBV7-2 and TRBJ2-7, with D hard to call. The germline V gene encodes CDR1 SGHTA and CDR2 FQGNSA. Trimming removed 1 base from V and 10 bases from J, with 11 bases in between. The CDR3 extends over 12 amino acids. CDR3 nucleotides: TGTGCCAGCAGCTTAGGAGGCGGCCTACAGTACTTC. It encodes CASSLGGGLQYF.

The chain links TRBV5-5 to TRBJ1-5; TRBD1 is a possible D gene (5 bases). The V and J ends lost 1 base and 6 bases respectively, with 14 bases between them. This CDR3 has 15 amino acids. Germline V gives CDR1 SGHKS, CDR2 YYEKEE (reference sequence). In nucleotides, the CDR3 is TGTGCCAGCAGCTTGTATATGGGGGTCGGTCAGCCCCAGCATTTT. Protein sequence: CASSLYMGVGQPQHF.

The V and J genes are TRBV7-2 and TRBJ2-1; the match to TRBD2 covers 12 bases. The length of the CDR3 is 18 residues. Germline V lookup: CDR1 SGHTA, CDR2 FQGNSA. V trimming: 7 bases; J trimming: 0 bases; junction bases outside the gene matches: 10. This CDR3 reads CASILAGGPSGSYNEQFF. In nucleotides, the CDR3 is TGTGCCAGCATCCTAGCGGGAGGGCCCTCGGGCTCCTACAATGAGCAGTTCTTC.

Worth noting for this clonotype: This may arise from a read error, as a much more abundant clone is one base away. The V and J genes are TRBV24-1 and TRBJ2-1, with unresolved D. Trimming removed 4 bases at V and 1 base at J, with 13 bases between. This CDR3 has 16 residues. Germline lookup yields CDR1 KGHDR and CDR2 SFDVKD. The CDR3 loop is CATSDPAGPSYNEQFF. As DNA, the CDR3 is TGTGCCACCAGTGACCCGGCAGGCCCTTCCTACAATGAGCAGTTCTTC.

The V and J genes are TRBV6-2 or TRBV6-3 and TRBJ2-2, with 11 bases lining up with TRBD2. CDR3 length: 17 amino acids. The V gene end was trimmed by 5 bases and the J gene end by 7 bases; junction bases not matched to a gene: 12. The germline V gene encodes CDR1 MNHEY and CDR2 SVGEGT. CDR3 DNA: TGTGCCAGCAGTCCCATCGATAGCGGGGGGGCCGTCGGGGAGCTGTTTTTT. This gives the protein CASSPIDSGGAVGELFF.

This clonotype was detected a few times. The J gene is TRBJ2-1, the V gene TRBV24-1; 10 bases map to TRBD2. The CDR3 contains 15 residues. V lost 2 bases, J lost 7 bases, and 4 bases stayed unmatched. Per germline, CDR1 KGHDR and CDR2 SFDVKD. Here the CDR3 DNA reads TGTGCCACCAGTGATTCGGGACTAGCGTTTAATGAGCAGTTCTTC. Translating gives CATSDSGLAFNEQFF.

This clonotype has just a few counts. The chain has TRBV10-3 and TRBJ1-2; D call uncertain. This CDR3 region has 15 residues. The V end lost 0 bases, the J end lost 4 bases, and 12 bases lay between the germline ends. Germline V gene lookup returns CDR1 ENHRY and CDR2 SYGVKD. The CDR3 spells CAISESSGRTYGYTF. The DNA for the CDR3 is TGTGCCATCAGTGAGTCTTCTGGGAGGACCTATGGCTACACCTTC.

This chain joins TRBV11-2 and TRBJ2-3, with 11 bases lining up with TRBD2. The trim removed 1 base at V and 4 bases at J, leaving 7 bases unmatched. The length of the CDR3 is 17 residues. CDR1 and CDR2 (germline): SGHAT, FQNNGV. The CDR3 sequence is CASSLGLLAGGADTQYF. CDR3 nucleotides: TGTGCCAGCAGCTTAGGTCTGCTAGCGGGAGGTGCAGATACGCAGTATTTT.

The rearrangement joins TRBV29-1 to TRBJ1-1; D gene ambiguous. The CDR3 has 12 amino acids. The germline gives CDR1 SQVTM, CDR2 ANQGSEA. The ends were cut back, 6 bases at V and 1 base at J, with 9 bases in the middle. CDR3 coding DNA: TGCAGCGTCAAGACCCAGAACACTGAAGCTTTCTTT. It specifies CSVKTQNTEAFF.

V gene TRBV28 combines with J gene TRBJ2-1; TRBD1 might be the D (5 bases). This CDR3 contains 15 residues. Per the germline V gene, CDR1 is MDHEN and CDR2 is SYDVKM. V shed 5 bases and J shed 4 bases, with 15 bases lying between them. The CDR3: CASSLMTAKYNEQFF. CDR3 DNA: TGTGCCAGCAGTCTAATGACAGCGAAGTACAATGAGCAGTTCTTC.

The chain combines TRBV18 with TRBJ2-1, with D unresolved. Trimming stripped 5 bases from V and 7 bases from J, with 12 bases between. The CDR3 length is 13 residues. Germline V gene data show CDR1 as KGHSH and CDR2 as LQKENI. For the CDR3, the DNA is TGTGCCAGCTCATTCGGAGCTTTGAATGAGCAGTTCTTC. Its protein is CASSFGALNEQFF.

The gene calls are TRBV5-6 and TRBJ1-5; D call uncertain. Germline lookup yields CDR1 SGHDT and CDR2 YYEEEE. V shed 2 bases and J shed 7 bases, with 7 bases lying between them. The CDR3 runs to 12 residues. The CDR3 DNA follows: TGTGCCAGCAGCTTCCGTGAGCAGCCCCAGCATTTT. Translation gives CASSFREQPQHF.

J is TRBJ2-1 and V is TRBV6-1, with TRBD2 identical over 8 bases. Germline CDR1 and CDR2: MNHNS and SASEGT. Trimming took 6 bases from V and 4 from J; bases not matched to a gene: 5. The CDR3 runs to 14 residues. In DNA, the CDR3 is TGTGCCAGCAGCTCCGGGACTAGGTACAATGAGCAGTTCTTC. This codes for CASSSGTRYNEQFF.

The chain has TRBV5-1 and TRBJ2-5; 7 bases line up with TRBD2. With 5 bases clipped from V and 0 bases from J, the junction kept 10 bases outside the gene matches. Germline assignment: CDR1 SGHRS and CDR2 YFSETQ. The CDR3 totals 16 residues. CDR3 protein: CASSPLGLGNQETQYF. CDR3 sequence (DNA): TGCGCCAGCAGTCCCCTCGGACTAGGGAACCAAGAGACCCAGTACTTC.

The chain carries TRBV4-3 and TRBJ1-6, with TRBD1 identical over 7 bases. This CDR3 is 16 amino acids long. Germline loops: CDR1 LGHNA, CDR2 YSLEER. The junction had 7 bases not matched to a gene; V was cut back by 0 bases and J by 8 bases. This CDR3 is CASSQDRDRAYSPLHF. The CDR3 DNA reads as TGCGCCAGCAGCCAAGACCGGGACAGAGCATATTCACCCCTCCACTTT.

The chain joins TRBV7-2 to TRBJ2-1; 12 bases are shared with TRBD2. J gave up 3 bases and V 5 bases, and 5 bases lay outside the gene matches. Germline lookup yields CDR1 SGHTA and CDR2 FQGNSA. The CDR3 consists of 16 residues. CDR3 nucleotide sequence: TGTGCCAGCAGCACACTAGCGGGAGGTAACTACAATGAGCAGTTCTTC. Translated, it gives CASSTLAGGNYNEQFF.

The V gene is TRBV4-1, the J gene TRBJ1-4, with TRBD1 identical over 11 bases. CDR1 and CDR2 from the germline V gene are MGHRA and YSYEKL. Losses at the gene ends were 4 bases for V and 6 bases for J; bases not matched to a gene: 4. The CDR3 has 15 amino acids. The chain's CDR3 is CASSRPGQGDEKLFF. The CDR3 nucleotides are TGCGCCAGCAGCCGACCGGGACAGGGGGATGAAAAACTGTTTTTT.

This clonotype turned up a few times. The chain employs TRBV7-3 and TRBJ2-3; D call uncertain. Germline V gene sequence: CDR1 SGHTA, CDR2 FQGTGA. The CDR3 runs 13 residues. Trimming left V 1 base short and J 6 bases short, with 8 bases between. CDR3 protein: CASSLKYLDTQYF. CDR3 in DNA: TGTGCCAGCAGCTTAAAGTATTTGGATACGCAGTATTTT.